The 19 T cell receptor beta chains below all came from one sample that was sequenced in a study of cytomegalovirus exposure and HLA in healthy donors. It was with 60 Vbeta and 13 Jbeta primers that the PCR ran. The data were produced by immunoSEQ multiplex PCR, yet TCRdb's version contains in-frame clones alone and is incomplete. The sample has 150,000 to 200,000 clones, more than 75% seen once. Sequencing was done on a sample of PBMCs. These receptors were collected from a girl between 5 and 17 years old in good health and CMV-seropositive.

The chain employs TRBV6-5 and TRBJ1-1; D may be TRBD1 (5 bases). The CDR3 covers 14 residues. V lost 8 bases to trimming and J lost 0 bases, with 13 bases between them. Germline V lookup: CDR1 MNHEY, CDR2 SVGAGI. The CDR3 nucleotides read TGTGCCAGCTGGCCTGACAGCTTGAACACTGAAGCTTTCTTT. Translated: CASWPDSLNTEAFF.

The rearrangement uses TRBV4-3 and TRBJ2-1; TRBD2 is a possible D gene (6 bases). This CDR3 is 13 amino acids long. CDR1 is LGHNA, CDR2 YSLEER, per germline. Trimming removed 0 bases from V and 14 bases from J, with 14 bases in between. The CDR3 reads CASSQEVRTKEFF. In DNA, the CDR3 is TGCGCCAGCAGCCAAGAAGTTCGGACTAAGGAGTTCTTC.

This clone was picked up one time. This chain joins TRBV5-1 and TRBJ1-1; 9 bases fit TRBD1. The germline V gene has CDR1 SGHRS and CDR2 YFSETQ. The CDR3 is made up of 16 amino acids. V lost 0 bases and J lost 6; bases outside the gene matches: 9. The CDR3 region is CASSLAAGQGLAEAFF. Written as DNA, the CDR3 is TGCGCCAGCAGCTTGGCCGCTGGACAGGGGCTGGCTGAAGCTTTCTTT.

The V gene is TRBV15, the J gene TRBJ2-3; TRBD2 matches at 7 bases. Germline trimming cut 0 bases from V and 0 bases from J; bases unmatched to any gene: 0. The germline V gene encodes CDR1 LNHNV and CDR2 YYDKDF (reference sequence). The CDR3 spans 15 residues. CDR3 sequence: CATSRDGRSTDTQYF. As DNA, the CDR3 is TGTGCCACCAGCAGAGACGGGAGGAGCACAGATACGCAGTATTTT.

This sequence joins TRBV6-5 and TRBJ2-1; the match to TRBD2 covers 9 bases. The CDR3 is 14 residues long. CDR1 is MNHEY and CDR2 is SVGAGI in the germline V gene. With V trimmed by 5 bases and J by 5 bases, 4 bases remained unmatched. The CDR3 bases are TGTGCCAGCAGTCGTAGCGGGGGTAACAATGAGCAGTTCTTC. This gives the protein CASSRSGGNNEQFF.

This clone has only a few counts. V gene TRBV5-4 combines with J gene TRBJ1-4, with a tentative D call TRBD1 (5 bases). CDR3 size: 15 residues. Per the germline V gene, CDR1 is SGHNT and CDR2 is YYREEE (reference sequence). Trimming shortened V by 6 bases and J by 3 bases, and 15 bases separated the two germline ends. The CDR3 protein is CASKFRGGSNEKLFF. The CDR3 DNA reads TGTGCCAGCAAATTCCGTGGGGGGTCTAATGAAAAACTGTTTTTT.

This clone was found once. This chain joins TRBV5-4 and TRBJ1-3; tentatively, D is TRBD1 (6 bases). The germline V and J ends were trimmed by 2 bases and 1 base, with 10 bases remaining between them. Germline CDR1 is SGHNT and CDR2 is YYREEE (reference sequence). The CDR3 contains 15 residues. In nucleotides, the CDR3 is TGTGCCAGCAGCTTAGGGGGGGAATCTGGAAACACCATATATTTT. Translating it yields CASSLGGESGNTIYF.

The J gene is TRBJ2-1, the V gene TRBV9; D uncertain. Per germline, CDR1 SGDLS and CDR2 YYNGEE. V lost 0 bases and J 5 bases, leaving 3 bases between the germline ends. CDR3 length equals 12 residues. For the CDR3, the DNA is TGTGCCAGCAGCGTAGCAGACAATGAGCAGTTCTTC. Residues: CASSVADNEQFF.

CDR3 nucleotide sequence: TGTGCCAGCAGCTCCCCCAGACTAGCGGGGGAGCAGTACTTC. Its protein product is CASSSPRLAGEQYF. The gene calls are TRBV11-2 and TRBJ2-7; TRBD2 agrees at 11 bases. CDR3 length: 14 residues. V shed 4 bases and J 7 bases; nucleotides not matched to a gene: 6. CDR1 and CDR2 from the germline V gene are SGHAT and FQNNGV.

The rearrangement links TRBV13 to TRBJ2-5; weak D call: TRBD2 (5 bases). The CDR3 contains 15 residues. Germline assignment: CDR1 PRHDT and CDR2 FYEKMQ (reference sequence). V was cut by 2 bases and J by 5 bases, with 15 bases left in between. In DNA form, the CDR3 reads TGTGCCAGCAGCTTACGGCTGGAGTCGGGGGAGACCCAGTACTTC. It translates to CASSLRLESGETQYF. The variable domain in full, completed from reference TRBV13 and TRBJ2-5, reads AAGVIQSPRHLIKEKRETATLKCYPIPRHDTVYWYQQGPGQDPQFLISFYEKMQSDKGSIPDRFSAQQFSDYHSELNMSSLELGDSALYFCASSLRLESGETQYFGPGTRLLVL.

The chain is built from TRBV4-3 and TRBJ1-1; 8 positions agree with TRBD1. In germline, CDR1 is LGHNA, CDR2 YSLEER. The CDR3 covers 16 residues. Losses at the gene ends were 6 bases for V and 4 bases for J; bases not matched to a gene: 13. Here the CDR3 DNA reads TGCGCCAGCAGTGAAGCTCGGACAGGGCTGGTCACTGAAGCTTTCTTT. Encoded protein: CASSEARTGLVTEAFF.

The chain recombines TRBV19 with TRBJ1-4; 8 nucleotides line up with TRBD1. Germline CDR1 and CDR2: LNHDA and SQIVND (reference sequence). V gave up 5 bases and J gave up 8 bases; unmatched junction bases: 10. The CDR3 is 15 amino acids. The CDR3 reads CASSSETGAGEKLFF. Written as DNA, the CDR3 is TGTGCCAGTAGTTCCGAGACAGGGGCTGGCGAAAAACTGTTTTTT.

The chain combines TRBV11-2 with TRBJ2-3, with 8 bases identical to TRBD2. Germline assignment: CDR1 SGHAT and CDR2 FQNNGV. Trimming at V came to 1 base and at J to 2 bases, leaving 5 bases not matched to a gene. The CDR3 covers 16 residues. The CDR3, as DNA: TGTGCCAGCAGCTTAGGGGGGCGGGGGGTCACAGATACGCAGTATTTT. Its translation: CASSLGGRGVTDTQYF.

The chain recombines TRBV29-1 with TRBJ2-3; perhaps TRBD2 as D (5 bases). CDR1 and CDR2 (germline): SQVTM, ANQGSEA. Trimming stripped 2 bases from V and 1 base from J, with 13 bases between. The CDR3 has 15 amino acids. In nucleotides, the CDR3 is TGCAGCGTTGAATATCGAGGGATAGGCACAGATACGCAGTATTTT. Protein product: CSVEYRGIGTDTQYF.

This clone was observed a few times. This chain connects TRBV7-6 to TRBJ2-5; 9 nucleotides match TRBD1. This CDR3 has 17 amino acids. The trim removed 4 bases at V and 5 bases at J, leaving 14 bases unmatched. Germline-derived CDR1 and CDR2 are SGHVS and FNYEAQ. This CDR3 is CASSYDPGTGSGETQYF. The CDR3 DNA sequence: TGTGCCAGCAGCTACGACCCAGGGACAGGGTCTGGGGAGACCCAGTACTTC.

The V and J genes are TRBV4-3 and TRBJ2-3; 7 bases map to TRBD1. Germline-derived CDR1 and CDR2 are LGHNA and YSLEER. This CDR3 spans 17 amino acids. V lost 0 bases to trimming and J lost 0 bases; unmatched junction nucleotides: 6. Here the CDR3 reads CASSQDPPGQSTDTQYF. The CDR3 region has the DNA TGCGCCAGCAGCCAAGATCCCCCGGGACAGAGCACAGATACGCAGTATTTT.

The chain joins TRBV5-1 to TRBJ2-2; a possible D gene is TRBD2 (5 bases). V was clipped by 0 bases and J by 4 bases, with 13 bases between them. Germline CDR1 reads SGHRS; CDR2 reads YFSETQ. The CDR3 totals 16 residues. DNA of the CDR3: TGCGCCAGCAGCTTGGCCCCCGCGGAGGCCACCGGGGAGCTGTTTTTT. Translated: CASSLAPAEATGELFF.

V is TRBV27 and J is TRBJ1-2; D possibly corresponds to TRBD1 (6 bases). Looked up from germline, CDR1 is MNHEY and CDR2 is SMNVEV (reference sequence). CDR3 length equals 17 residues. The germline V and J ends were trimmed by 0 bases and 4 bases, with 18 bases remaining between them. The CDR3 DNA reads as TGTGCCAGCAGTTTATCGGGACCACTACAGGGCCTCTATGGCTACACCTTC. This gives the protein CASSLSGPLQGLYGYTF.

This clone was counted a single time. The chain combines TRBV2 with TRBJ1-5; D call uncertain. Germline CDR1 SNHLY, CDR2 FYNNEI. This CDR3 is built from 14 residues. V lost 2 bases and J lost 1, with 6 bases in between. As DNA, the CDR3 is TGTGCCAGCAGTGAAATAACAAGCAATCAGCCCCAGCATTTT. Residues: CASSEITSNQPQHF. Combining the CDR3 with reference TRBV2 and TRBJ1-5 gives the whole variable domain EPEVTQTPSHQVTQMGQEVILRCVPISNHLYFYWYRQILGQKVEFLVSFYNNEISEKSEIFDDQFSVERPDGSNFTLKIRSTKLEDSAMYFCASSEITSNQPQHFGDGTRLSIL.